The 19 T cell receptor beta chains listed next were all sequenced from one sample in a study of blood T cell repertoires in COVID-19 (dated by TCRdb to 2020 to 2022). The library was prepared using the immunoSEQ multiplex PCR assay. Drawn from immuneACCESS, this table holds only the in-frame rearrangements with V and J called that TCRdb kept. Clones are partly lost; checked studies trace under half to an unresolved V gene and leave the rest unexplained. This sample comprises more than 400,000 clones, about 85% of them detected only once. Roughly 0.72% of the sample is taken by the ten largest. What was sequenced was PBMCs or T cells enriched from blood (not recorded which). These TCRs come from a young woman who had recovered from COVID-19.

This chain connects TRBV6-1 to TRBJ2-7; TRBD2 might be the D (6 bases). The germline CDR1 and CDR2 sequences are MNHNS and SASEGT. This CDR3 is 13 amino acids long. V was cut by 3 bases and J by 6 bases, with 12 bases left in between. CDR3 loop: CASSEGLISEQYF. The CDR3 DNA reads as TGTGCCAGCAGTGAGGGACTGATAAGCGAGCAGTACTTC.

The CDR3 nucleotides are TGTGCCAGCAGTCCGGGACAGGGATCCTACGAGCAGTACTTC. It specifies CASSPGQGSYEQYF. This chain joins TRBV2 and TRBJ2-7; 9 bases line up with TRBD1. V was pared by 5 bases and J by 1 base, with 3 bases of the junction left unmatched. The CDR3 covers 14 residues. Per germline, CDR1 SNHLY and CDR2 FYNNEI.

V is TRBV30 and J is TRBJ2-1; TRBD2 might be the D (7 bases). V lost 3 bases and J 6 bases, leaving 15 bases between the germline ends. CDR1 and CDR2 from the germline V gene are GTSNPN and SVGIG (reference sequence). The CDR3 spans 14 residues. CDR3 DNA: TGTGCCTGGAGCCGGGGGGCTCCTGTCAATGAGCAGTTCTTC. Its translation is CAWSRGAPVNEQFF.

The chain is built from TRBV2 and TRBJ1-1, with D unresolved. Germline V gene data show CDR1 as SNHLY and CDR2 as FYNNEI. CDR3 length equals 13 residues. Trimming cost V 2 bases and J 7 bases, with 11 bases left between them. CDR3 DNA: TGTGCCAGCAGTGAACTCGGAGGAATTGAAGCTTTCTTT. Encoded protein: CASSELGGIEAFF. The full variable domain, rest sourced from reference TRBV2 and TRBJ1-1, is EPEVTQTPSHQVTQMGQEVILRCVPISNHLYFYWYRQILGQKVEFLVSFYNNEISEKSEIFDDQFSVERPDGSNFTLKIRSTKLEDSAMYFCASSELGGIEAFFGQGTRLTVV.

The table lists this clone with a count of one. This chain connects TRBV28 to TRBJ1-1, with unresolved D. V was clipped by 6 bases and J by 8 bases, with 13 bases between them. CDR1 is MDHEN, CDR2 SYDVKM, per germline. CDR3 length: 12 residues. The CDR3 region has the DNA TGTGCCAGCAGCTCGCGAATAGCAGAAGCTTTCTTT. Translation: CASSSRIAEAFF.

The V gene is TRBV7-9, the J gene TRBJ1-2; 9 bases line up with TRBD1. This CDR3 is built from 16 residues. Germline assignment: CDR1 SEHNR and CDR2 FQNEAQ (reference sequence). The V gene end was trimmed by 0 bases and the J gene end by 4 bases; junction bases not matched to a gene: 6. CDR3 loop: CASSLALTGGVYGYTF. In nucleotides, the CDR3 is TGTGCCAGCAGCTTAGCGCTAACAGGGGGCGTCTATGGCTACACCTTC.

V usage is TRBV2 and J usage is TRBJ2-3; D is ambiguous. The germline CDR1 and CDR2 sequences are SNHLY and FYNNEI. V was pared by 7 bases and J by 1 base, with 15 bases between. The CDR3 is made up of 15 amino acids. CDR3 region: CASTRVNRGTDTQYF. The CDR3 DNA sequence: TGTGCCAGCACCCGGGTCAATCGGGGCACAGATACGCAGTATTTT.

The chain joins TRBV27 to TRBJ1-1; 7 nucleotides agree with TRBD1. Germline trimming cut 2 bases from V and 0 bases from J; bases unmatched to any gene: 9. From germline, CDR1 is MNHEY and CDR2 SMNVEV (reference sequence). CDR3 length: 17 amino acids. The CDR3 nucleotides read TGTGCCAGCAGTTTAAGGAGGACAGGAGAAATGAACACTGAAGCTTTCTTT. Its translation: CASSLRRTGEMNTEAFF.

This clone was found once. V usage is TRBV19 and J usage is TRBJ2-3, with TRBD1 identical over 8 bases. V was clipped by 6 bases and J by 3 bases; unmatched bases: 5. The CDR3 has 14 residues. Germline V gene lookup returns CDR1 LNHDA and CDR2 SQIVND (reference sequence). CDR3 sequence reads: CASRATGVTDTQYF. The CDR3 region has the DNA TGTGCCAGTAGAGCGACAGGGGTTACAGATACGCAGTATTTT.

The CDR3 loop is CASSTHLAGGVTDTQYF. The CDR3 DNA reads TGTGCCAGTAGTACCCATCTAGCGGGGGGGGTCACAGATACGCAGTATTTT. The V call is TRBV19, the J call TRBJ2-3, with 12 bases lining up with TRBD2. In germline, CDR1 is LNHDA, CDR2 SQIVND (reference sequence). The CDR3 sequence is 17 residues long. Trimming removed 4 bases from V and 2 bases from J; junction bases left unmatched: 7.

The CDR3 bases are TGTGCCAGCAGCCCGGGGGGGTATGAGCAGTTCTTC. Protein: CASSPGGYEQFF. The rearrangement joins TRBV5-6 to TRBJ2-1; TRBD2 matches 8 bases. Germline V lookup: CDR1 SGHDT, CDR2 YYEEEE. V lost 4 bases to trimming and J lost 8 bases; unmatched junction nucleotides: 2. The CDR3 spans 12 residues.

The CDR3: CATSDRTGLGGYTF. The CDR3 DNA is TGTGCCACCAGTGACCGGACAGGGTTGGGTGGCTACACCTTC. V is TRBV24-1 and J is TRBJ1-2, with 8 positions matching TRBD1. Germline assignment: CDR1 KGHDR and CDR2 SFDVKD. The CDR3 consists of 14 residues. After removal of 4 bases from V and 7 bases from J, the junction contained 7 bases not matched to a gene.

The chain's CDR3 is CASSYSLGTEQETQYF. DNA for the CDR3: TGTGCCAGCAGTTACTCCCTTGGGACAGAGCAAGAGACCCAGTACTTC. The V and J genes are TRBV6-5 and TRBJ2-5; 7 bases are a match to TRBD1. The CDR3 has 16 amino acids. The germline V gene encodes CDR1 MNHEY and CDR2 SVGAGI. The trim removed 0 bases at V and 2 bases at J, leaving 6 bases unmatched.

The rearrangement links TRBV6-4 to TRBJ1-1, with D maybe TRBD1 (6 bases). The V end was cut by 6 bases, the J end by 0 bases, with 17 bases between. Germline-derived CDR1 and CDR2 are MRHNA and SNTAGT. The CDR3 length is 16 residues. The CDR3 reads CASRDTHGTLNTEAFF. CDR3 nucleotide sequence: TGTGCCAGCAGGGACACTCACGGGACACTGAACACTGAAGCTTTCTTT.

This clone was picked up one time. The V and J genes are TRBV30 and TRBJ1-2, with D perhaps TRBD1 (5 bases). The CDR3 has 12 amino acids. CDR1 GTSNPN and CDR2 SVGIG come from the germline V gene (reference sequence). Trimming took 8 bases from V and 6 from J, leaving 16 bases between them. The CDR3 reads CALTGGENGYTF. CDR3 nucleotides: TGTGCCCTAACGGGGGGGGAGAATGGCTACACCTTC.

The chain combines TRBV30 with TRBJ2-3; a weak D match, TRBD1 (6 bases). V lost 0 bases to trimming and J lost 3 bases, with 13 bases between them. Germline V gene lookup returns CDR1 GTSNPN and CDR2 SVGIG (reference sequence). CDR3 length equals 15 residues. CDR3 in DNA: TGTGCCTGGAGTGTGGGGCAGGGGAAGACAGATACGCAGTATTTT. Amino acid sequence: CAWSVGQGKTDTQYF.

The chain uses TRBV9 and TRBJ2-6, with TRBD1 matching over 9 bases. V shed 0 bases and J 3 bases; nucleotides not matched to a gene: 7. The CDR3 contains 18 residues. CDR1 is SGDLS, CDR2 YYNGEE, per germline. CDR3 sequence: CASSVEGTGNFGANVLTF. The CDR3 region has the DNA TGTGCCAGCAGCGTAGAAGGGACAGGGAACTTTGGGGCCAACGTCCTGACTTTC.

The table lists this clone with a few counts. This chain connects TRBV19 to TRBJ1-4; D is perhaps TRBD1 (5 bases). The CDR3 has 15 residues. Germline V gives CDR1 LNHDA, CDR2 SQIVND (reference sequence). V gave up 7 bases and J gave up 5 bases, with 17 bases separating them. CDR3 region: CASILAAGSNEKLFF. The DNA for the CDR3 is TGTGCCAGTATCCTTGCTGCAGGGTCAAATGAAAAACTGTTTTTT.

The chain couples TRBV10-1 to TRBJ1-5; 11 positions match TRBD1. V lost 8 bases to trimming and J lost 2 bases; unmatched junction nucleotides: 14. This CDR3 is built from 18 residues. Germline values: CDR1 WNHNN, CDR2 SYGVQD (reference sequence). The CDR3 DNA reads TGCGCCAGCTCACCGGAAGGACAGGGGGCGAGGGGCAATCAGCCCCAGCATTTT. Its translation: CASSPEGQGARGNQPQHF.